This TCR beta chain was profiled in a study of monozygotic twins with inflammatory bowel disease. Study findings and constraints: Clonotype overlap with others was lower in IBD patients than in healthy twins, a difference that was greatest with disease activity. Immunosuppressive treatment differences may have increased patient repertoire variability.

Regarding this clonotype: No antigen is known for it.

One entry per CDR3 protein, without DNA, is what TCRdb gives after re-calling the 5' RACE reads. The sample has approximately 420,000 distinct CDR3 sequences. Sequencing used blood. The receptor was isolated from a human donor with ulcerative colitis or Crohn's disease, or a healthy co-twin of an affected twin (not recorded which).

CDR3 region: CASSRTGEGYEQYF. The rearrangement uses TRBV6-1 and TRBJ2-7; absent DNA, TCRdb's TRBD1 call cannot be checked. Germline CDR1 MNHNS, CDR2 SASEGT. The CDR3 extends over 14 amino acids.